A single sample gave rise to the 4 T cell receptor beta chains below, sequenced in a study of T cells in localized non-small cell lung cancer. TCRdb's table, derived via immunoSEQ multiplex PCR, lists solely in-frame clones and lacks some. In the table there are approximately 150,000 clones, more than 70% of which are singletons. This specimen consisted of peripheral blood, obtained before any cancer treatment. Every receptor here comes from a female donor aged 60 or older with stage I lung adenocarcinoma.

The J gene is TRBJ2-6, the V gene TRBV5-4; D not resolved. Deletions cut 9 bases from V and 0 bases from J, with 7 bases between. In germline, CDR1 is SGHNT, CDR2 YYREEE (reference sequence). The CDR3 is made up of 13 amino acids. CDR3 protein: CAMGSSGANVLTF. The CDR3, as DNA: TGTGCCATGGGAAGCTCTGGGGCCAACGTCCTGACTTTC. Full variable domain (remainder filled in from reference TRBV5-4 and TRBJ2-6): ETGVTQSPTHLIKTRGQQVTLRCSSQSGHNTVSWYQQALGQGPQFIFQYYREEENGRGNFPPRFSGLQFPNYSSELNVNALELDDSALYLCAMGSSGANVLTFGAGSRLTVL.

The V call is TRBV5-1, the J call TRBJ2-7; D gene ambiguous. Between the trimmed V and J ends, which lost 4 bases and 3 bases, there was a span of 8 bases. The CDR3 is 12 amino acids. CDR1 is SGHRS, CDR2 YFSETQ, per germline. The CDR3 region has the DNA TGCGCCAGCAGCCTGGGGATCTACGAGCAGTACTTC. As protein: CASSLGIYEQYF.

A few counts support this clone. This chain links TRBV28 with TRBJ1-4; no definite D call. The CDR3 length is 12 residues. The germline V and J ends were trimmed by 4 bases and 7 bases, with 7 bases remaining between them. Per the germline V gene, CDR1 is MDHEN and CDR2 is SYDVKM. The CDR3 DNA sequence: TGTGCCAGCAGTTCGGCTTCTGAAAAACTGTTTTTT. The encoded protein is CASSSASEKLFF.

The CDR3 reads CASSLVQGIRNQPQHF. In nucleotides, the CDR3 is TGTGCCAGCAGCTTAGTGCAGGGTATTAGGAATCAGCCCCAGCATTTT. The chain has TRBV11-2 and TRBJ1-5; maybe TRBD1 (5 bases). V lost 1 base and J lost 4, with 14 bases in between. The CDR3 length is 16 residues. Germline CDR1 is SGHAT and CDR2 is FQNNGV.